Listed here are 22 T cell receptor beta chains from one sample, sequenced in a study of OX40 agonist ivuxolimab in advanced cancers. The repertoire was sequenced with immunoSEQ multiplex PCR; TCRdb's copy has only in-frame clones and lacks some. The data contain 70,000 or so clones, 90% of them singletons. Source: CD4+ or CD8+ T cells sorted from blood, taken in a trial of the OX40 agonist ivuxolimab. The receptors were sampled from an adult with an advanced solid tumor such as melanoma, head and neck, liver or kidney cancer.

This clone was observed a handful of times. V gene TRBV5-8 combines with J gene TRBJ2-6, with D uncertain. Per the germline V gene, CDR1 is SGHTS and CDR2 is YDEGEE. The CDR3 contains 16 residues. V lost 2 bases to trimming and J lost 0 bases, with 9 bases between them. The CDR3 DNA follows: TGTGCCAGCAGCTTTCGGACCTTCTCTGGGGCCAACGTCCTGACTTTC. The encoded protein is CASSFRTFSGANVLTF.

The chain uses TRBV2 and TRBJ2-4; no clear D. V was pared by 6 bases and J by 0 bases, with 12 bases between. Germline CDR1 and CDR2: SNHLY and FYNNEI. The CDR3 runs 15 residues. The CDR3 spells CASSLTEIAKNIQYF. The CDR3 nucleotides read TGTGCCAGCAGCCTTACAGAAATAGCCAAAAACATTCAGTACTTC.

The chain combines TRBV19 with TRBJ2-2, with no clear D. The V gene lost 4 bases and the J gene lost 3 bases, with 3 bases spanning the gap. This CDR3 has 12 amino acids. Germline V gene lookup returns CDR1 LNHDA and CDR2 SQIVND (reference sequence). CDR3 region: CASSTYTGELFF. CDR3 coding DNA: TGTGCCAGTAGTACATACACCGGGGAGCTGTTTTTT.

The chain has TRBV6-6 and TRBJ1-1; no definite D call. This CDR3 has 13 amino acids. Germline V gives CDR1 MNHNY, CDR2 SVGAGI (reference sequence). The ends were cut back, 8 bases at V and 0 bases at J, with 10 bases in the middle. CDR3 sequence: CASERVMNTEAFF. The CDR3 coding sequence is TGTGCCAGCGAGAGAGTCATGAACACTGAAGCTTTCTTT.

The chain joins TRBV14 to TRBJ1-4, with 8 bases matching TRBD1. The germline V gene encodes CDR1 SGHDN and CDR2 FVKESK. This CDR3 has 14 residues. V shed 4 bases, J shed 7 bases, and the junction held 5 bases outside the gene matches. The CDR3 spells CASSPGGLGEKLFF. CDR3 in DNA: TGTGCCAGCAGCCCAGGGGGCTTAGGTGAAAAACTGTTTTTT.

This sequence joins TRBV10-3 and TRBJ1-6; 9 bases are shared with TRBD1. CDR3 length: 15 residues. CDR1 and CDR2 (germline): ENHRY, SYGVKD. V lost 0 bases, J lost 7 bases, and 1 base stayed unmatched. The CDR3 nucleotides are TGTGCCATCAGTGAGTCAACAGGGGGCAATTCACCCCTCCACTTT. Protein: CAISESTGGNSPLHF.

This clone was recorded only once. The rearrangement links TRBV6-5 to TRBJ2-1; TRBD1 aligns across 7 bases. The germline gives CDR1 MNHEY, CDR2 SVGAGI. The CDR3 covers 13 residues. Trimming at V came to 6 bases and at J to 7 bases, leaving 6 bases not matched to a gene. The CDR3 is CASRDRWGNEQFF. The CDR3 nucleotides are TGTGCCAGCAGGGACAGGTGGGGGAATGAGCAGTTCTTC.

This chain joins TRBV27 and TRBJ2-3; D unresolved. The CDR3 is 15 residues long. V gave up 0 bases and J gave up 6 bases, with 13 bases separating them. Germline-derived CDR1 and CDR2 are MNHEY and SMNVEV (reference sequence). CDR3 region: CASSLSGGSRDTQYF. CDR3 DNA sequence: TGTGCCAGCAGTTTATCGGGCGGATCTCGGGATACGCAGTATTTT.

The chain uses TRBV4-1 and TRBJ1-1; TRBD1 agrees at 7 bases. The CDR3 loop spans 17 amino acids. Trimming took 2 bases from V and 0 from J; bases not matched to a gene: 9. Per germline, CDR1 MGHRA and CDR2 YSYEKL. Written as DNA, the CDR3 is TGCGCCAGCAGCCAATCCTCCGGGACAGCAATGAACACTGAAGCTTTCTTT. As protein: CASSQSSGTAMNTEAFF.

The genes are TRBV5-1 and TRBJ2-6; 10 bases are a match to TRBD1. The J segment lost 0 bases and the V segment lost 4 bases, leaving 7 bases of the junction unmatched. The germline V gene has CDR1 SGHRS and CDR2 YFSETQ. The CDR3 length is 18 residues. CDR3 protein: CASSGGQGVFSGANVLTF. The CDR3 DNA reads as TGCGCCAGCAGCGGCGGACAGGGGGTATTCTCTGGGGCCAACGTCCTGACTTTC.

The rearrangement uses TRBV25-1 and TRBJ2-1, with no clear D. The CDR3 loop spans 16 amino acids. Germline loops: CDR1 MGHDK, CDR2 SYGVNS. V was cut by 3 bases and J by 0 bases, with 12 bases left in between. CDR3 sequence reads: CASSEGSGYSYNEQFF. DNA for the CDR3: TGTGCCAGCAGTGAGGGATCAGGATACTCCTACAATGAGCAGTTCTTC. The full variable domain, in which reference TRBV25-1 and TRBJ2-1 provide the parts outside the CDR3, is EADIYQTPRYLVIGTGKKITLECSQTMGHDKMYWYQQDPGMELHLIHYSYGVNSTEKGDLSSESTVSRIRTEHFPLTLESARPSHTSQYLCASSEGSGYSYNEQFFGPGTRLTVL.

CDR3 residues: CAAQAPSTDTQYF. CDR3 DNA sequence: TGTGCCGCTCAAGCACCTAGCACAGATACGCAGTATTTT. The chain couples TRBV7-9 to TRBJ2-3; D remains unclear. Germline CDR1 and CDR2: SEHNR and FQNEAQ (reference sequence). CDR3 length: 13 amino acids. Trimming took 11 bases from V and 0 from J, leaving 12 bases between them.

This sequence joins TRBV29-1 and TRBJ2-5; TRBD2 aligns across 10 bases. Germline V gene lookup returns CDR1 SQVTM and CDR2 ANQGSEA. This CDR3 is 13 amino acids long. The CDR3: CTIDGLAEETQYF. For the CDR3, the DNA is TGCACCATTGACGGACTAGCGGAAGAGACCCAGTACTTC.

For the CDR3, the DNA is TGCGCCAGCAGCCCTCGCATGGCAGATACGCAGTATTTT. Protein sequence: CASSPRMADTQYF. V gene TRBV4-3 combines with J gene TRBJ2-3; D unclear. Per the germline V gene, CDR1 is LGHNA and CDR2 is YSLEER. Between the trimmed V and J ends, which lost 4 bases and 4 bases, there was a span of 9 bases. This CDR3 region has 13 residues.

The chain couples TRBV7-2 to TRBJ2-1; no clear D gene. The CDR3 spans 13 residues. Trimming left V 1 base short and J 5 bases short, with 6 bases between. Germline CDR1 and CDR2: SGHTA and FQGNSA. This chain's CDR3 is CASSLGSDNEQFF. Here the CDR3 DNA reads TGTGCCAGCAGCTTAGGAAGCGACAATGAGCAGTTCTTC.

This clone has a handful of counts. The chain recombines TRBV10-1 with TRBJ1-2, with a tentative D call TRBD1 (5 bases). There are 13 residues in the CDR3. Trimming cost V 4 bases and J 2 bases, with 8 bases left between them. The germline V gene has CDR1 WNHNN and CDR2 SYGVQD (reference sequence). The CDR3 DNA is TGCGCCAGCAGTGGACAGACAAACTATGGCTACACCTTC. Translated: CASSGQTNYGYTF.

CDR3 in amino acids: CASRLLGGDEQFF. CDR3 DNA sequence: TGTGCCAGTAGACTACTGGGGGGGGATGAGCAGTTCTTC. The chain carries TRBV19 and TRBJ2-1; TRBD2 agrees at 7 bases. Losses at the gene ends were 6 bases for V and 8 bases for J; bases not matched to a gene: 7. Per the germline V gene, CDR1 is LNHDA and CDR2 is SQIVND (reference sequence). The length of the CDR3 is 13 residues.

CDR3 residues: CASSPDPRALNTEAFF. CDR3 bases: TGCGCCAGCAGCCCGGACCCCCGAGCATTGAACACTGAAGCTTTCTTT. V usage is TRBV5-1 and J usage is TRBJ1-1; the D is unclear. Germline V CDR1 and CDR2: SGHRS, YFSETQ. V dropped 4 bases and J dropped 0 bases, with 16 bases sitting between them. The CDR3 runs 16 residues.

This sequence joins TRBV7-9 and TRBJ2-3; D is perhaps TRBD2 (6 bases). Between the trimmed V and J ends, which lost 4 bases and 4 bases, there was a span of 12 bases. CDR3 size: 14 residues. Germline CDR1 is SEHNR and CDR2 is FQNEAQ (reference sequence). In DNA, the CDR3 is TGTGCCAGCAGCTGGGGAGGAGTGGCAGATACGCAGTATTTT. Protein sequence: CASSWGGVADTQYF.

The V and J genes are TRBV7-9 and TRBJ1-1; no reliable D call. Trimming left V 5 bases short and J 1 base short, with 8 bases between. CDR3 length: 13 residues. Germline V gene data show CDR1 as SEHNR and CDR2 as FQNEAQ (reference sequence). The CDR3 bases are TGTGCCAGCAGCACAAACAAGAACACTGAAGCTTTCTTT. This codes for CASSTNKNTEAFF.

This chain links TRBV18 with TRBJ1-2, with D perhaps TRBD1 (6 bases). The CDR3 consists of 16 residues. Trimming removed 6 bases at V and 0 bases at J, with 17 bases between. Germline V gene lookup returns CDR1 KGHSH and CDR2 LQKENI. The CDR3 loop is CASSPMGQESNYGYTF. DNA of the CDR3: TGTGCCAGCTCCCCTATGGGACAAGAGTCTAACTATGGCTACACCTTC.

The rearrangement links TRBV7-6 to TRBJ2-1; no clear D gene. V lost 3 bases and J lost 2, with 11 bases in between. Germline lookup yields CDR1 SGHVS and CDR2 FNYEAQ. The CDR3 covers 15 residues. DNA for the CDR3: TGTGCCAGCAGCTTCAGGAGACTTACCTACAATGAGCAGTTCTTC. Its translation: CASSFRRLTYNEQFF.